This T cell receptor beta chain was documented in a study of blood T cell repertoires in COVID-19. Original methodology: Estimation of nucleated cell counts was performed using reference gene primer amplification. Profiled with immunoSEQ multiplex PCR; TCRdb holds only in-frame clones, not every one. That table gives V, J and clone size, and the DNA gave D and trimming. This table holds hundreds of thousands of clones, around nine tenths found once. V was trimmed by 4 bases and J by 2 bases, leaving 11 bases between them. This CDR3 region has 14 residues. Looked up from germline, CDR1 is KGHDR and CDR2 is SFDVKD. The Seattle patients, enrolled during active infection, were followed longitudinally. This clone was seen more than once but under ten times.

This TCR was sampled from a woman between 65 and 79 years old with COVID-19, enrolled during active disease. The sequenced sample consisted of peripheral blood. This sequence joins TRBV24-1 and TRBJ2-7; the D gene is possibly TRBD1 (6 bases). The CDR3 DNA follows: TGTGCCACCAGTGAACCCGACAGGCCCTACGAGCAGTACTTC. Its protein product is CATSEPDRPYEQYF.